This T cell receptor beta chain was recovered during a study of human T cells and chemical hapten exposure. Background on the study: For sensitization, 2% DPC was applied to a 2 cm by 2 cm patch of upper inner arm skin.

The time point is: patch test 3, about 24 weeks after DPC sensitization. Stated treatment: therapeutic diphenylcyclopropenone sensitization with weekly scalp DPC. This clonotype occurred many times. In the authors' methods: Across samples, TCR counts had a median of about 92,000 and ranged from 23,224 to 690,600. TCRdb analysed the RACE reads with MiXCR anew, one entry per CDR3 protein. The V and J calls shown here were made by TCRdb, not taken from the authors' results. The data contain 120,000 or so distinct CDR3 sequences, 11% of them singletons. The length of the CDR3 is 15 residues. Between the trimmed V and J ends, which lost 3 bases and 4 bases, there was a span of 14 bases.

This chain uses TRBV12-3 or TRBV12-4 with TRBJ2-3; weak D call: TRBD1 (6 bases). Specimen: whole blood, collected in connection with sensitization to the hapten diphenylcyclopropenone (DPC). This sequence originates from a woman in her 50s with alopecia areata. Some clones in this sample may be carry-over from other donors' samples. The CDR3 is CASSLGDTTPDTQYF. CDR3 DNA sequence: TGTGCCAGCAGTTTGGGGGACACCACCCCAGATACGCAGTATTTT.